This T cell receptor (beta chain) was sequenced in a study of tumor-infiltrating lymphocytes in primary liver carcinoma. It was from approximately 20-30 mg of unsorted bulk tissue that RNA and DNA were co-extracted. The input was 450 to 500 ng total RNA; TCR beta cDNA was made from it with a constant-region primer. Modified slightly, ARM-PCR produced TCR beta libraries over three nested multiplex PCR rounds. Investigators reported that the first two PCR rounds, at 9 to 11 cycles each, used TRBV1-TRBV30 forward primers with a C-beta reverse primer. Via MiXCR, TCRdb re-called the multiplex PCR reads, giving one row per CDR3 protein. The sample contains roughly 190,000 distinct CDR3 sequences, 85% of which appear only once. Trimming took 6 bases from V and 0 from J, leaving 14 bases between them. CDR1 and CDR2 (germline): MNHNS, SASEGT. The CDR3 sequence is 15 residues long. Judged by abundance, this clonotype is medium-sized.

Sequencing used tumor tissue from primary liver carcinoma. This chain joins TRBV6-1 and TRBJ2-5; possible D gene TRBD1, 6 bases. The receptor's source is a man aged 40-49 years with primary liver carcinoma and hepatitis B virus infection. The CDR3 coding sequence is TGTGCCAGCAGAGCACTGGGGGCGAACCAAGAGACCCAGTACTTC. It yields the protein CASRALGANQETQYF.